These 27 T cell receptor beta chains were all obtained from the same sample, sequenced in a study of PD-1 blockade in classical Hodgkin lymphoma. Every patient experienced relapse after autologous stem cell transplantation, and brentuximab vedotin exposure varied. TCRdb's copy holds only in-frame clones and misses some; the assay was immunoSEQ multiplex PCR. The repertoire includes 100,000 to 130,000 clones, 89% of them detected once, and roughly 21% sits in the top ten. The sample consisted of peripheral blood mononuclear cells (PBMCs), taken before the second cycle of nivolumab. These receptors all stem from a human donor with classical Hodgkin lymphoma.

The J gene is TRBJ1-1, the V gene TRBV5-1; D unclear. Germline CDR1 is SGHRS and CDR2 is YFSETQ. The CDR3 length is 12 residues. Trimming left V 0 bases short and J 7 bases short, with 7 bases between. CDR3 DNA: TGCGCCAGCAGCTTGGTTCCGGGTGAAGCTTTCTTT. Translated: CASSLVPGEAFF. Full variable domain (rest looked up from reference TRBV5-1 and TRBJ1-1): KAGVTQTPRYLIKTRGQQVTLSCSPISGHRSVSWYQQTPGQGLQFLFEYFSETQRNKGNFPGRFSGRQFSNSRSEMNVSTLELGDSALYLCASSLVPGEAFFGQGTRLTVV.

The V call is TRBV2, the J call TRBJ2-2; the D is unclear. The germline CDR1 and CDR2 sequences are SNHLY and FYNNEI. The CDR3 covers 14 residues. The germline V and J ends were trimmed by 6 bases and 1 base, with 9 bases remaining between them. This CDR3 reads CASSSALNTGELFF. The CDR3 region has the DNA TGTGCCAGCAGCTCGGCGTTGAACACCGGGGAGCTGTTTTTT.

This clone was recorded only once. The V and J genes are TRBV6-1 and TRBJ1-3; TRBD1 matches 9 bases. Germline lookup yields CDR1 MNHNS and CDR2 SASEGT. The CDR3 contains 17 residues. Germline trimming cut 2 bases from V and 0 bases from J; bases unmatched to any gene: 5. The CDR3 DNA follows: TGTGCCAGCAGTGAATCGGGACAGGGCCTCTCTGGAAACACCATATATTTT. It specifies CASSESGQGLSGNTIYF.

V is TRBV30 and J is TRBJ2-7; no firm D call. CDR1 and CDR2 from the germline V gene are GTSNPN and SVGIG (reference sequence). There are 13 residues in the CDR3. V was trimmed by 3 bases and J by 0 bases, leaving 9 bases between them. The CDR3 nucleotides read TGTGCCTGGAGGGTTCCCCCCTCCTACGAGCAGTACTTC. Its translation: CAWRVPPSYEQYF.

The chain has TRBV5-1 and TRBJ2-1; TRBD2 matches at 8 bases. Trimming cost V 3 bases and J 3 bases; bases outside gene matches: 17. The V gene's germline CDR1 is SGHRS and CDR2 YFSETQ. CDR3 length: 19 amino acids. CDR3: CASSSDRRSGSGGYNEQFF. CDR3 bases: TGCGCCAGCAGCTCAGACAGGCGGAGCGGGAGTGGCGGCTACAATGAGCAGTTCTTC.

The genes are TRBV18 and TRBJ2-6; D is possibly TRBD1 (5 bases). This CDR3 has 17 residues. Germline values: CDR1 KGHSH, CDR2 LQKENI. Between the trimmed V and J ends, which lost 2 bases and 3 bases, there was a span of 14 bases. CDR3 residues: CASSPMTESNGANVLTF. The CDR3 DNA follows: TGTGCCAGCTCACCAATGACAGAGTCGAATGGGGCCAACGTCCTGACTTTC.

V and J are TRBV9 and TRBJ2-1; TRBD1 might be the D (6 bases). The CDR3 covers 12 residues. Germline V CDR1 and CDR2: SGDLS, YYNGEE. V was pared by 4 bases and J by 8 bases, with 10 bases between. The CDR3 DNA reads TGTGCCAGCAGCAAACAGGGTCATGAGCAGTTCTTC. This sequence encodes CASSKQGHEQFF.

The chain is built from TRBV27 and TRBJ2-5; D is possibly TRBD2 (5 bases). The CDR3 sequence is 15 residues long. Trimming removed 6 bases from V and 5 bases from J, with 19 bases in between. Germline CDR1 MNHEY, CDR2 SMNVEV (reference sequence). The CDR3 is CASSYARAGRETQYF. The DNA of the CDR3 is TGTGCCAGCAGCTACGCTCGCGCGGGTCGCGAGACCCAGTACTTC.

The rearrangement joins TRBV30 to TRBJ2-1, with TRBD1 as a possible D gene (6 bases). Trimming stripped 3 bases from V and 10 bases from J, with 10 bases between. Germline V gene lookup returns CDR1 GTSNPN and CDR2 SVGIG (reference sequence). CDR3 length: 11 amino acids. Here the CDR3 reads CAWRRTGEQFF. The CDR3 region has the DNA TGTGCCTGGAGACGTACAGGGGAGCAGTTCTTC.

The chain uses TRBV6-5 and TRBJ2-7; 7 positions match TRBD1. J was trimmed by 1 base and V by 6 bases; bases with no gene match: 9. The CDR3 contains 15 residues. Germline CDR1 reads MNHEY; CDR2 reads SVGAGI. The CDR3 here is CASSVRGLRSYEQYF. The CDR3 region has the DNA TGTGCCAGCAGCGTAAGGGGGCTAAGGTCCTACGAGCAGTACTTC.

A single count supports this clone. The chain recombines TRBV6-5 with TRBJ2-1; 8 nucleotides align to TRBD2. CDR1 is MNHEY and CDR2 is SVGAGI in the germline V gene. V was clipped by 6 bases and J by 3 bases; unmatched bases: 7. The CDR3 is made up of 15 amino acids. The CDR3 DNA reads TGTGCCAGCAGGGTTACTAGCGGAGACTACAATGAGCAGTTCTTC. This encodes CASRVTSGDYNEQFF.

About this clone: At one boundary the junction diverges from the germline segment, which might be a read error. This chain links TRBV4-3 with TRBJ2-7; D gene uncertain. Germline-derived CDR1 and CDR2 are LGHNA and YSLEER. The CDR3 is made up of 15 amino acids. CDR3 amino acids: CASSQVLARSYEQHF. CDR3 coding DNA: TGCGCCAGCAGCCAAGTTCTGGCGCGGTCCTACGAGCAGCACTTC.

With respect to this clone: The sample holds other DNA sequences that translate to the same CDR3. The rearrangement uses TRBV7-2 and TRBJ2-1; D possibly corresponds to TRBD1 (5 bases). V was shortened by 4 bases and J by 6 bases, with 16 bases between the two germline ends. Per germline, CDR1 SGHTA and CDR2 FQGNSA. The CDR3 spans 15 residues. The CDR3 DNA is TGTGCCAGCAGCTCAATGGGGCAGGGTACCAATGAGCAGTTCTTC. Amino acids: CASSSMGQGTNEQFF.

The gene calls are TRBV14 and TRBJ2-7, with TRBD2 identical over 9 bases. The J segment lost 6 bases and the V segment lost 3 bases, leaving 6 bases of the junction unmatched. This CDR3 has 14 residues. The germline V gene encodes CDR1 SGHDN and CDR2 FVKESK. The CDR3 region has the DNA TGTGCCAGCAGCCAGCGTAGCGGGAGTCGCGAGCAGTACTTC. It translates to CASSQRSGSREQYF.

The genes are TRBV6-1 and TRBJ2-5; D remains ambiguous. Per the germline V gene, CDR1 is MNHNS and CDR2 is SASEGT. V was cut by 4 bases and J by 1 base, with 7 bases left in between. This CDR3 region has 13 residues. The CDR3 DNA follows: TGTGCCAGCAGTGTGTTCCTCCAAGAGACCCAGTACTTC. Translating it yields CASSVFLQETQYF.

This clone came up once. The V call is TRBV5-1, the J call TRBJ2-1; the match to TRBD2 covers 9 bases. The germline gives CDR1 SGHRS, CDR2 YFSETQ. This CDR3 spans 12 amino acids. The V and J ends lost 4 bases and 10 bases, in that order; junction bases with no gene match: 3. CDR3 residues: CASSTLAGEQFF. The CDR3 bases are TGCGCCAGCAGCACACTAGCGGGCGAGCAGTTCTTC.

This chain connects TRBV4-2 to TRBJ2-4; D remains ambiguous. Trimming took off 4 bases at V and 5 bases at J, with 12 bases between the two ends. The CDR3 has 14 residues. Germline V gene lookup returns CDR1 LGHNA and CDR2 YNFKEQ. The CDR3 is CASSRDYAENIQYF. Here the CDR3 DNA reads TGTGCCAGCAGCCGGGATTACGCGGAAAACATTCAGTACTTC.

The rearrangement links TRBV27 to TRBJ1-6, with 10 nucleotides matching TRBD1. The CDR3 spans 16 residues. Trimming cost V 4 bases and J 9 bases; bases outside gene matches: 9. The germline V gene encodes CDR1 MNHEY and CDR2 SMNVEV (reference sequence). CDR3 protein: CASSSLPGQGFSPLHF. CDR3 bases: TGTGCCAGCAGTTCGCTTCCGGGACAGGGGTTTTCACCCCTCCACTTT.

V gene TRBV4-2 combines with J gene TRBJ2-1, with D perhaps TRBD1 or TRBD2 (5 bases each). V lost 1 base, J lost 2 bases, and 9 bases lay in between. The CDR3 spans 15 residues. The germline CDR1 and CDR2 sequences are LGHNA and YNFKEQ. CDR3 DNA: TGTGCCAGCAGCCAAGTCCGGGGCACCTACAATGAGCAGTTCTTC. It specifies CASSQVRGTYNEQFF.

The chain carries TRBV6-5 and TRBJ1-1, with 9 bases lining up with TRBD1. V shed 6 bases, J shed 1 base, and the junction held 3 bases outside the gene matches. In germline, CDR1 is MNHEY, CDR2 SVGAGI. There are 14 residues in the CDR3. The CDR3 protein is CASRTDRGNTEAFF. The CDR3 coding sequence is TGTGCCAGCAGAACGGACAGGGGGAACACTGAAGCTTTCTTT.

CDR3 sequence reads: CASRNHDGGMNTEAFF. The CDR3 DNA sequence: TGTGCCAGCAGAAACCACGACGGCGGCATGAACACTGAAGCTTTCTTT. The chain combines TRBV28 with TRBJ1-1; D is undetermined. The V gene's germline CDR1 is MDHEN and CDR2 SYDVKM. This CDR3 region has 16 residues. Trimming took 6 bases from V and 0 from J, leaving 17 bases between them. The full variable domain, completed using reference TRBV28 and TRBJ1-1, is DVKVTQSSRYLVKRTGEKVFLECVQDMDHENMFWYRQDPGLGLRLIYFSYDVKMKEKGDIPEGYSVSREKKERFSLILESASTNQTSMYLCASRNHDGGMNTEAFFGQGTRLTVV.

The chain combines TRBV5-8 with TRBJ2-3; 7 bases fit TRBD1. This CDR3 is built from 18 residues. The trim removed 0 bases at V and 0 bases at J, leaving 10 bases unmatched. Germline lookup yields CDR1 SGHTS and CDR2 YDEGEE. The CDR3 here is CASSLEVGTVTSTDTQYF. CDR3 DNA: TGTGCCAGCAGCTTGGAAGTCGGGACAGTCACTAGCACAGATACGCAGTATTTT. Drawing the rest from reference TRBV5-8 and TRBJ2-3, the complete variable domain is EAGVTQSPTHLIKTRGQQATLRCSPISGHTSVYWYQQALGLGLQFLLWYDEGEERNRGNFPPRFSGRQFPNYSSELNVNALELEDSALYLCASSLEVGTVTSTDTQYFGPGTRLTVL.

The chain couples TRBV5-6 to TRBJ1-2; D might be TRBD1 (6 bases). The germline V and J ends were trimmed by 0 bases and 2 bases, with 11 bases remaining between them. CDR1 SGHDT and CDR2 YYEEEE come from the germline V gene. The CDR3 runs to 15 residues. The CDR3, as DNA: TGTGCCAGCAGCTTGGGGCAGGGGCTGAACTATGGCTACACCTTC. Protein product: CASSLGQGLNYGYTF.

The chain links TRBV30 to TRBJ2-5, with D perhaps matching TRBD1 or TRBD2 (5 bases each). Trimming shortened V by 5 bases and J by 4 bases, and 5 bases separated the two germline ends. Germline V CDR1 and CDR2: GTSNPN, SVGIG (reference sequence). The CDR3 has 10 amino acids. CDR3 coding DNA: TGTGCCTGGGGGGGAGAGACCCAGTACTTC. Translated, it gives CAWGGETQYF. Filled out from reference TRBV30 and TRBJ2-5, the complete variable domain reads SQTIHQWPATLVQPVGSPLSLECTVEGTSNPNLYWYRQAAGRGLQLLFYSVGIGQISSEVPQNLSASRPQDRQFILSSKKLLLSDSGFYLCAWGGETQYFGPGTRLLVL.

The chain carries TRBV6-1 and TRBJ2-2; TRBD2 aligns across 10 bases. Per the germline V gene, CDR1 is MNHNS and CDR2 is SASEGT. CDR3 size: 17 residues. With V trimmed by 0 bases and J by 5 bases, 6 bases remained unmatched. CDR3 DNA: TGTGCCAGCAGTGAAGCATTGCTAGCGGGAGTGACCGGGGAGCTGTTTTTT. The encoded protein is CASSEALLAGVTGELFF.

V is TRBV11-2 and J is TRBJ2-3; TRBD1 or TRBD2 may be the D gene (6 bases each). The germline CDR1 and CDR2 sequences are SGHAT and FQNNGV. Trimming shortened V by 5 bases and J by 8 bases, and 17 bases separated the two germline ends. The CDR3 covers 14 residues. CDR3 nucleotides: TGTGCCAGCAGCCTCATCGAAGGGGGAGGTACGCAGTATTTT. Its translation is CASSLIEGGGTQYF.

The CDR3 DNA is TGTGCCAGCAGATGGGGGGGACGAGGGGATACGCAGTATTTT. Amino acids: CASRWGGRGDTQYF. J is TRBJ2-3 and V is TRBV25-1; TRBD2 agrees at 7 bases. CDR3 length equals 14 residues. Germline V CDR1 and CDR2: MGHDK, SYGVNS. Trimming took 6 bases from V and 6 from J; bases not matched to a gene: 9. Combining the CDR3 with reference TRBV25-1 and TRBJ2-3 gives the whole variable domain EADIYQTPRYLVIGTGKKITLECSQTMGHDKMYWYQQDPGMELHLIHYSYGVNSTEKGDLSSESTVSRIRTEHFPLTLESARPSHTSQYLCASRWGGRGDTQYFGPGTRLTVL.